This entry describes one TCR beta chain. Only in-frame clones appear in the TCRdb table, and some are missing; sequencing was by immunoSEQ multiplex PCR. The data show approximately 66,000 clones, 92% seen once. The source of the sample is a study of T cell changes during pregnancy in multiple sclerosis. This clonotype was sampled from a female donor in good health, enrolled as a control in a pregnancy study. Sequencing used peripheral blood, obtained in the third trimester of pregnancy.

The CDR3 sequence: CATSREISRSSGTDTQYF. CDR3 sequence (DNA): TGTGCCACCAGCAGAGAAATCTCCAGGTCGAGTGGCACAGATACGCAGTATTTT. The chain employs TRBV15 and TRBJ2-3, with D hard to call. The V end lost 0 bases, the J end lost 1 base, and 17 bases lay between the germline ends. The CDR3 contains 18 residues. Germline CDR1 LNHNV, CDR2 YYDKDF (reference sequence).